The 20 T cell receptor beta chains in this list originate from one sample, sequenced in a study of blood T cells in healthy people across ages. The second PCR ran 7 to 11 cycles with a sample-barcoded 5' primer and J-beta primers. TCRdb independently ran MiXCR on the 5' RACE reads; one entry per CDR3 protein. The table has some 750,000 distinct CDR3 sequences, 20% to 25% seen once. Sequencing was performed on blood. The receptors derive from a man between 65 and 85 years old in good health.

As for this clonotype: The junction differs from germline at one of its ends, possibly a read error. J is TRBJ1-4 and V is TRBV12-3 or TRBV12-4, with D perhaps matching TRBD1 (6 bases). The length of the CDR3 is 16 residues. The CDR3 nucleotides are TGTGCCAGCAGTTTTAACAGGGCTTCGTTTAATGAGAAACTGTTTTTT. It is translated as CASSFNRASFNEKLFF.

This clonotype has more than one count but fewer than ten. This chain joins TRBV12-3 or TRBV12-4 and TRBJ2-5; D gene ambiguous. V was cut by 3 bases and J by 4 bases, with 9 bases left in between. This CDR3 has 13 amino acids. CDR3 DNA: TGTGCCAGCAGTTTTCTGCCTGGAGAGACCCAGTACTTC. Amino acids: CASSFLPGETQYF.

In this sample, this clonotype turned up a few times. The CDR3 bases are TGTGCCAGCAGTTTTCGGGGCAGACTAAATGGCTACACCTTC. Protein product: CASSFRGRLNGYTF. The chain links TRBV27 to TRBJ1-2, with a possible D match to TRBD1 (5 bases). V lost 3 bases, J lost 6 bases, and 14 bases lay in between. CDR1 is MNHEY, CDR2 SMNVEV, per germline (reference sequence). The CDR3 totals 14 residues.

The V and J genes are TRBV4-1 and TRBJ2-5; 11 nucleotides match TRBD2. Germline loops: CDR1 MGHRA, CDR2 YSYEKL. CDR3 length: 20 residues. With 4 bases clipped from V and 2 bases from J, the junction kept 18 bases outside the gene matches. The CDR3, as DNA: TGCGCCAGCAGCCGAGAACGACTAGCGGGGAGGACCCGGAGGCAAGAGACCCAGTACTTC. Its protein product is CASSRERLAGRTRRQETQYF.

This chain's CDR3 is CASSLRTASLGYEQYF. The CDR3 DNA follows: TGCGCCAGCAGCTTGCGGACAGCCAGCCTAGGGTACGAGCAGTACTTC. V is TRBV5-1 and J is TRBJ2-7; possibly TRBD1 for D (6 bases). Trimming stripped 1 base from V and 4 bases from J, with 18 bases between. The CDR3 is 16 residues long. Germline V gene lookup returns CDR1 SGHRS and CDR2 YFSETQ.

This clonotype was detected only a few times. This chain joins TRBV27 and TRBJ2-3, with D perhaps TRBD1 (6 bases). The CDR3 loop spans 16 amino acids. The V gene lost 6 bases and the J gene lost 0 bases, with 16 bases spanning the gap. The germline CDR1 and CDR2 sequences are MNHEY and SMNVEV (reference sequence). CDR3 sequence: CASSKQQGKSTDTQYF. The CDR3 nucleotides read TGTGCCAGCAGCAAACAACAGGGTAAAAGCACAGATACGCAGTATTTT.

A single count supports this clonotype. The chain joins TRBV5-6 to TRBJ1-3; unclear D gene. V dropped 2 bases and J dropped 0 bases, with 9 bases sitting between them. The CDR3 sequence is 15 residues long. Germline CDR1 and CDR2: SGHDT and YYEEEE. This CDR3 reads CASSFKAYSGNTIYF. The CDR3 bases are TGTGCCAGCAGCTTTAAAGCCTACTCTGGAAACACCATATATTTT.

This chain connects TRBV29-1 to TRBJ2-5, with 7 nucleotides matching TRBD1. The CDR3 is made up of 13 amino acids. Unmatched junction bases numbered 7, after V lost 3 bases and J lost 6 bases. The germline V gene encodes CDR1 SQVTM and CDR2 ANQGSEA. In nucleotides, the CDR3 is TGCAGCGTTGAGCCGACAGGGATGAAGACCCAGTACTTC. It codes for CSVEPTGMKTQYF. Drawing the rest from reference TRBV29-1 and TRBJ2-5, the complete variable domain is SAVISQKPSRDICQRGTSLTIQCQVDSQVTMMFWYRQQPGQSLTLIATANQGSEATYESGFVIDKFPISRPNLTFSTLTVSNMSPEDSSIYLCSVEPTGMKTQYFGPGTRLLVL.

V gene TRBV6-5 combines with J gene TRBJ2-3; TRBD1 agrees at 8 bases. After removal of 5 bases from V and 1 base from J, the junction contained 5 bases not matched to a gene. The length of the CDR3 is 15 residues. Looked up from germline, CDR1 is MNHEY and CDR2 is SVGAGI. The CDR3 loop reads CASSKDRGGTDTQYF. CDR3 in DNA: TGTGCCAGCAGTAAAGACAGGGGCGGCACAGATACGCAGTATTTT.

Concerning this clonotype: The germline gene is not matched at one end of the junction; a read error may be the cause. The chain uses TRBV12-3 or TRBV12-4 and TRBJ2-3; D may correspond to TRBD1 or TRBD2 (6 bases each). This CDR3 has 15 residues. CDR3 coding DNA: TGTGCCAGCAGTTTTCTAGGAGGGGGAACAGATGCGCAGTATTTT. It codes for CASSFLGGGTDAQYF.

The chain has TRBV4-3 and TRBJ1-4; D unclear. The CDR3 has 15 residues. The V and J ends lost 1 base and 0 bases respectively, with 6 bases between them. Germline values: CDR1 LGHNA, CDR2 YSLEER. The CDR3 spells CASSQGTTTNEKLFF. The CDR3 DNA follows: TGCGCCAGCAGCCAAGGAACGACAACTAATGAAAAACTGTTTTTT.

A word on this clonotype: The final CDR3 position lacks the conserved phenylalanine or tryptophan, pointing to a likely read error. The V call is TRBV20-1, the J call TRBJ1-5, with D unresolved. Looked up from germline, CDR1 is DFQATT and CDR2 is SNEGSKA (reference sequence). The CDR3 is 13 amino acids. Trimming left V 5 bases short and J 7 bases short, with 15 bases between. DNA for the CDR3: TGCAGTGCTGGAGGACTTCGCCGACAGCCCCAGCATTCT. Protein sequence: CSAGGLRRQPQHS.

Regarding this clonotype: This sequence may be a read error, since a much larger clone differs from it by one base. The chain employs TRBV29-1 and TRBJ2-6; D gene uncertain. CDR3 size: 13 residues. The germline CDR1 and CDR2 sequences are SQVTM and ANQGSEA. V was clipped by 4 bases and J by 0 bases, with 4 bases between them. The CDR3, as DNA: TGCAGCGTTGCTTCCTCTGGGGCCAACGTCCTGACTTTC. It translates to CSVASSGANVLTF. The variable domain in full, with the rest retrieved from reference TRBV29-1 and TRBJ2-6, is SAVISQKPSRDICQRGTSLTIQCQVDSQVTMMFWYRQQPGQSLTLIATANQGSEATYESGFVIDKFPISRPNLTFSTLTVSNMSPEDSSIYLCSVASSGANVLTFGAGSRLTVL.

The J gene is TRBJ1-3, the V gene TRBV5-1; 9 bases fit TRBD1. This CDR3 is built from 17 residues. Germline assignment: CDR1 SGHRS and CDR2 YFSETQ. V shed 0 bases, J shed 2 bases, and the junction held 6 bases outside the gene matches. Here the CDR3 DNA reads TGCGCCAGCAGCTTGGCCAGGACAGGGGTAACTGGAAACACCATATATTTT. It codes for CASSLARTGVTGNTIYF.

The CDR3 DNA reads as TGCAGCGTTGAACAGGACACCCCCTACGAGCAGTACTTC. Its protein is CSVEQDTPYEQYF. The rearrangement links TRBV29-1 to TRBJ2-1; TRBD1 might be the D (5 bases). The J call may be wrong; the DNA end is better matched by TRBJ2-7. From germline, CDR1 is SQVTM and CDR2 ANQGSEA. This CDR3 is 13 amino acids long.

This clonotype was seen more than once but under ten times. The chain carries TRBV10-3 and TRBJ2-3; D is possibly TRBD1 or TRBD2 (6 bases each). Trimming cost V 4 bases and J 5 bases, with 16 bases left between them. Germline CDR1 and CDR2: ENHRY and SYGVKD. The CDR3 consists of 15 residues. The DNA of the CDR3 is TGTGCCATCAGTGCTGGAGGGGGGCGCGGAGATACGCAGTATTTT. This encodes CAISAGGGRGDTQYF.

This clonotype appeared many times. The V and J genes are TRBV12-3 or TRBV12-4 and TRBJ2-1, with TRBD2 matching 11 bases. The ends lost 5 bases at V and 3 bases at J; junction bases unmatched: 9. The CDR3 is 17 amino acids. CDR3 amino acids: CASSPIAGGVYYNEQFF. Written as DNA, the CDR3 is TGTGCCAGCAGTCCTATAGCGGGGGGGGTCTACTACAATGAGCAGTTCTTC.

V and J are TRBV10-3 and TRBJ2-7; 11 nucleotides align to TRBD1. The J segment lost 4 bases and the V segment lost 6 bases, leaving 5 bases of the junction unmatched. The CDR3 contains 14 residues. Looked up from germline, CDR1 is ENHRY and CDR2 is SYGVKD. CDR3 sequence: CAIRGDRGSYEQYF. As DNA, the CDR3 is TGTGCCATCAGGGGGGACAGGGGGTCTTACGAGCAGTACTTC.

This rearrangement joins TRBV12-3 or TRBV12-4 to TRBJ2-3, with D perhaps TRBD2 (6 bases). This CDR3 has 16 residues. V shed 2 bases and J shed 15 bases, with 27 bases lying between them. The CDR3 reads CASSLFDRTSTDMQYF. CDR3 nucleotides: TGTGCCAGCAGTTTATTTGACAGAACTAGCACAGATATGCAATATTTT.

The gene calls are TRBV4-3 and TRBJ1-1; the D is unclear. V lost 2 bases to trimming and J lost 3 bases, with 7 bases between them. The V gene's germline CDR1 is LGHNA and CDR2 YSLEER. The CDR3 consists of 13 residues. The CDR3 DNA reads TGCGCCAGCAGCCAAATTAGGTACACTGAAGCTTTCTTT. It is translated as CASSQIRYTEAFF.